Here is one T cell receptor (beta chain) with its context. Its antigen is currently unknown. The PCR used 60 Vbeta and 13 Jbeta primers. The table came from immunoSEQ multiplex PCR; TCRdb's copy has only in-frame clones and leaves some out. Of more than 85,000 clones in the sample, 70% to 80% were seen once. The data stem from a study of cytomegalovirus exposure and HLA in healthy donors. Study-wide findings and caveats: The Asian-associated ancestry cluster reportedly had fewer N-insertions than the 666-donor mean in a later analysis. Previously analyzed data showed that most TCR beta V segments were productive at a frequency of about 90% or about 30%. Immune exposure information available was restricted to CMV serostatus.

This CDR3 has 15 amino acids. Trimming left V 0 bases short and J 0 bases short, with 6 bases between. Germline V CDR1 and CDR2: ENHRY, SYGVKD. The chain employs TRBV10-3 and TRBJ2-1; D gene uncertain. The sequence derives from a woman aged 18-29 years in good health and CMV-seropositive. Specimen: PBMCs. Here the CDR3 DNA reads TGTGCCATCAGTGAGTCCCGGAGCTCCTACAATGAGCAGTTCTTC. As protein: CAISESRSSYNEQFF.